This TCR beta chain was documented in a study of T cell responses to AZD1222 COVID-19 vaccine. A word on this clone: Its antigen is unknown.

Study-level findings and limits: The donor cohort was predominantly white British with a female majority, and clonal diversity may have been underestimated.

Using immunoSEQ multiplex PCR, the repertoire was profiled, and TCRdb retains in-frame clones only, with some absent. Seen here are around 270,000 clones, 85% to 95% observed once, and the top ten hold 0.55%. The sequences come from peripheral blood, collected 28 days after the second AZD1222 dose. This TCR was recovered from an adult who received the AZD1222 COVID-19 vaccine.

This chain's CDR3 is CASSQGHGSSPLHF. The CDR3 DNA reads as TGTGCCAGCAGCCAAGGGCACGGGTCCTCACCCCTCCACTTT. The chain joins TRBV3-1 (or the pseudogene TRBV3-2) to TRBJ1-6; D uncertain. Per germline, CDR1 LGHDT and CDR2 YNNKEL (reference sequence). The CDR3 extends over 14 amino acids. V shed 1 base and J shed 10 bases, with 11 bases lying between them.